This T cell receptor beta chain was observed in a study of PD-1 blockade in classical Hodgkin lymphoma. Across the study: Every 2 weeks, patients had 3 mg/kg nivolumab intravenously. Study outcomes and limitations: The study found that TCR diversity rose significantly by C4D1 in CD4+ but not CD8+ cells. Complete responders' baseline diversity resembled that of newly diagnosed patients. Healthy donors were reported to have higher baseline TCR diversity than newly diagnosed patients.

With regard to this clone: What it recognizes is unknown.

All patients relapsed after autologous stem cell transplantation, and brentuximab vedotin exposure varied. Generated by immunoSEQ multiplex PCR, the TCRdb table keeps only in-frame clones and is missing some. The sample comprises about 46,000 clones, approximately 70% of which are singletons, and roughly 9.6% rests with the top ten. The V gene end was trimmed by 4 bases and the J gene end by 4 bases; junction bases not matched to a gene: 10. Germline lookup yields CDR1 SGHNT and CDR2 YYREEE (reference sequence). The CDR3 contains 16 residues. The rearrangement links TRBV5-4 to TRBJ2-5; 10 bases map to TRBD2. Sequencing used peripheral blood mononuclear cells (PBMCs), obtained at baseline. This clonotype was obtained from a human donor with classical Hodgkin lymphoma. DNA for the CDR3: TGTGCCAGCAGCCCCCTAGCGGGAGCTGGGGGAGAGACCCAGTACTTC. It is translated as CASSPLAGAGGETQYF. Complete variable domain (other parts from reference TRBV5-4 and TRBJ2-5): ETGVTQSPTHLIKTRGQQVTLRCSSQSGHNTVSWYQQALGQGPQFIFQYYREEENGRGNFPPRFSGLQFPNYSSELNVNALELDDSALYLCASSPLAGAGGETQYFGPGTRLLVL.